The clone carrying this TCR beta chain showed up many times. The length of the CDR3 is 13 residues. Germline values: CDR1 SQVTM, CDR2 ANQGSEA. With V trimmed by 4 bases and J by 3 bases, 4 bases remained unmatched. TCRdb re-called the 5' RACE reads through MiXCR, storing one row per CDR3 protein. The profile shows 310,000 or so distinct CDR3 sequences, approximately 3.9% of them singletons. These data belong to a study of T cells after yellow fever vaccination. The V and J genes are TRBV29-1 and TRBJ1-2; TRBD1 aligns across 8 bases. The sequences come from PBMCs, collected on the day of the yellow fever booster vaccination. This clonotype originated in a young man who received the YFV17D yellow fever vaccine. This CDR3 is CSVAGGLDYGYTF. DNA of the CDR3: TGCAGCGTTGCAGGGGGCCTTGACTATGGCTACACCTTC.